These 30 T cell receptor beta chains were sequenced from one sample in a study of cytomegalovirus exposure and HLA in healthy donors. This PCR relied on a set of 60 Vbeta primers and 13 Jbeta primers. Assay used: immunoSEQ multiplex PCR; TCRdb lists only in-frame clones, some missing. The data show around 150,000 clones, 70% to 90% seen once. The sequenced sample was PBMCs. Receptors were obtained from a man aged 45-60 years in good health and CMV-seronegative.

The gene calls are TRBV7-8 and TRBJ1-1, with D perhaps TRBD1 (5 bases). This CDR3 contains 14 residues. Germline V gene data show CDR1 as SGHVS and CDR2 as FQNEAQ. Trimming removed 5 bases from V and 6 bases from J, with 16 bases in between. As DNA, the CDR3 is TGTGCCAGCAGCCAACCGGGGGGGAAAGCTGAAGCTTTCTTT. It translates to CASSQPGGKAEAFF.

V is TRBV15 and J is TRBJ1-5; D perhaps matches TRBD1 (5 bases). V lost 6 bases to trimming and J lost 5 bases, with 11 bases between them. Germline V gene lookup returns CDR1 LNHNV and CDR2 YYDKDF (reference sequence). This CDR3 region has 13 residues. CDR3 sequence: CATSGGYDQPQHF. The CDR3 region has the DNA TGTGCCACCAGTGGGGGGTACGATCAGCCCCAGCATTTT.

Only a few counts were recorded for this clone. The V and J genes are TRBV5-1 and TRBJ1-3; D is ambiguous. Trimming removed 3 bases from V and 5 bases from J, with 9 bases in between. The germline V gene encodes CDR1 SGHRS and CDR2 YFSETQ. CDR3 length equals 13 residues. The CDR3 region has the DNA TGCGCCAGCAGCTCAGACACCCGAAACACCATATATTTT. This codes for CASSSDTRNTIYF.

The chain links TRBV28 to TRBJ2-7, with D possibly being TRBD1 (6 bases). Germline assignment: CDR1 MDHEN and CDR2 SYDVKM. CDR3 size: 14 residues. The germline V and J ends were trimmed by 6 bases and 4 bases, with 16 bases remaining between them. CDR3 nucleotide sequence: TGTGCCAGCAGCTTACAGGGTACTGGGTACGAGCAGTACTTC. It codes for CASSLQGTGYEQYF.

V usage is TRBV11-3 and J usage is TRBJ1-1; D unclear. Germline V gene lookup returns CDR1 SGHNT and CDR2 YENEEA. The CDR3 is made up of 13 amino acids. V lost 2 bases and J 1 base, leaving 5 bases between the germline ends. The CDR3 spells CASSLYWNTEAFF. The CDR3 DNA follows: TGTGCCAGCAGCTTATACTGGAACACTGAAGCTTTCTTT.

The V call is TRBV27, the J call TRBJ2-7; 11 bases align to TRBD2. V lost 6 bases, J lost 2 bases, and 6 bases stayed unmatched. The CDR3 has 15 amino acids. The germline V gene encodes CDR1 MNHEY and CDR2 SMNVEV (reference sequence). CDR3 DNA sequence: TGTGCCAGCAGCCATAGCGGGAGGGTTACCTACGAGCAGTACTTC. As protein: CASSHSGRVTYEQYF.

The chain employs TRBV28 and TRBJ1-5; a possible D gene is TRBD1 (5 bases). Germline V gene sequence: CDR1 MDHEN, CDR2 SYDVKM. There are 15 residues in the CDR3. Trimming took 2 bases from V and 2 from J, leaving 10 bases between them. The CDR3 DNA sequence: TGTGCCAGCAGTTTACAGGGTAGGGGCAATCAGCCCCAGCATTTT. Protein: CASSLQGRGNQPQHF. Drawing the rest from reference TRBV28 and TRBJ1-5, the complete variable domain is DVKVTQSSRYLVKRTGEKVFLECVQDMDHENMFWYRQDPGLGLRLIYFSYDVKMKEKGDIPEGYSVSREKKERFSLILESASTNQTSMYLCASSLQGRGNQPQHFGDGTRLSIL.

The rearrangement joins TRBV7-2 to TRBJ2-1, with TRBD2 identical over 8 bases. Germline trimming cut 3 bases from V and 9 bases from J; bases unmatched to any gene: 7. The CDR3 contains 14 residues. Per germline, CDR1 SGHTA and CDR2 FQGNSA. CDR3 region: CASSFGRGEAEQFF. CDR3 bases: TGTGCCAGCAGCTTCGGGCGGGGGGAGGCTGAGCAGTTCTTC. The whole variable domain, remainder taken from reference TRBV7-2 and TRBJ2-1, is GAGVSQSPSNKVTEKGKDVELRCDPISGHTALYWYRQSLGQGLEFLIYFQGNSAPDKSGLPSDRFSAERTGGSVSTLTIQRTQQEDSAVYLCASSFGRGEAEQFFGPGTRLTVL.

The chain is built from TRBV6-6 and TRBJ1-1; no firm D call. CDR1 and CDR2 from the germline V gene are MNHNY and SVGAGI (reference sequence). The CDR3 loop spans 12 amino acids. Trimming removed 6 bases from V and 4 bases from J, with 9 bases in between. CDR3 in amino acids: CASSLPGTEAFF. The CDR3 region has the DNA TGTGCCAGCAGCCTACCGGGCACTGAAGCTTTCTTT.

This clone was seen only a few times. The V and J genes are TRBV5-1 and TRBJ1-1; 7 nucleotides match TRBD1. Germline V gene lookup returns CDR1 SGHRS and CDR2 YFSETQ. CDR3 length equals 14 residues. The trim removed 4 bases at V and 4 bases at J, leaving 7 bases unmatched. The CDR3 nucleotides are TGCGCCAGCAGCGGTGACAGGGTGGGCACTGAAGCTTTCTTT. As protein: CASSGDRVGTEAFF. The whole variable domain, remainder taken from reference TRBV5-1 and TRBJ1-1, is KAGVTQTPRYLIKTRGQQVTLSCSPISGHRSVSWYQQTPGQGLQFLFEYFSETQRNKGNFPGRFSGRQFSNSRSEMNVSTLELGDSALYLCASSGDRVGTEAFFGQGTRLTVV.

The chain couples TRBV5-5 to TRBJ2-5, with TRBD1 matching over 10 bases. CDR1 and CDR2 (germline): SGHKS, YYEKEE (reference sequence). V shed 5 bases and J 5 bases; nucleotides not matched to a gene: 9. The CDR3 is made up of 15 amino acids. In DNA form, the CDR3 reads TGTGCCAGCAGGATCTTTGACAGGGGGCTGGAGACCCAGTACTTC. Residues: CASRIFDRGLETQYF.

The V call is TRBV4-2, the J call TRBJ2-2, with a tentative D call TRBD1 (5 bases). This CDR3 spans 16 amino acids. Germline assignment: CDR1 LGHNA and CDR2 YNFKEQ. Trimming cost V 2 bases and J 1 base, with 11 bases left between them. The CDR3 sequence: CASSQWGRMNTGELFF. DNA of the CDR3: TGTGCCAGCAGCCAATGGGGCAGGATGAACACCGGGGAGCTGTTTTTT.

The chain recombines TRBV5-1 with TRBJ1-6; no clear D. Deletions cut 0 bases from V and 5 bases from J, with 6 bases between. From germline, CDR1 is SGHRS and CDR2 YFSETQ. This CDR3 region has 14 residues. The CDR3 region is CASSLAGDNSPLHF. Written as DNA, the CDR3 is TGCGCCAGCAGCTTGGCCGGTGATAATTCACCCCTCCACTTT. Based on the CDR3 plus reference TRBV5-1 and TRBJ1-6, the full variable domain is KAGVTQTPRYLIKTRGQQVTLSCSPISGHRSVSWYQQTPGQGLQFLFEYFSETQRNKGNFPGRFSGRQFSNSRSEMNVSTLELGDSALYLCASSLAGDNSPLHFGNGTRLTVT.

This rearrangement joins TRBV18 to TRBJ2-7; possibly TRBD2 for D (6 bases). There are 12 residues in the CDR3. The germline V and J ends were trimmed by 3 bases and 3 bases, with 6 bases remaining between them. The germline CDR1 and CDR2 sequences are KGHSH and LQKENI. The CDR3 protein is CASSPGGYEQYF. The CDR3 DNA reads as TGTGCCAGCTCACCGGGGGGCTACGAGCAGTACTTC.

For the CDR3, the DNA is TGTGCCAGCAGTTTATCTAGGGGACTTGGGTCTCTCGAGGAGCAGTACTTC. Residues: CASSLSRGLGSLEEQYF. The genes are TRBV28 and TRBJ2-7, with D maybe TRBD2 (6 bases). V lost 1 base and J 7 bases, leaving 23 bases between the germline ends. This CDR3 region has 17 residues. Germline assignment: CDR1 MDHEN and CDR2 SYDVKM.

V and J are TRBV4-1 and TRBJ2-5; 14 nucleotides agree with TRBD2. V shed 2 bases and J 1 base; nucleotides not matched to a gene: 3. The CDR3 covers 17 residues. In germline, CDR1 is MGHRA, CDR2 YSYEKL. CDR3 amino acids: CASSQRGLAGVQETQYF. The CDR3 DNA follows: TGCGCCAGCAGCCAACGGGGACTAGCGGGAGTCCAAGAGACCCAGTACTTC.

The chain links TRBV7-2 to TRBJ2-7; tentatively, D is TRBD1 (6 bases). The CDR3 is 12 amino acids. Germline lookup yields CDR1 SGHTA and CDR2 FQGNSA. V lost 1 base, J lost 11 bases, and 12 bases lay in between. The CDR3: CASSLGRGSEYF. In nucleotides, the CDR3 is TGTGCCAGCAGCTTAGGCAGGGGATCCGAGTACTTC.

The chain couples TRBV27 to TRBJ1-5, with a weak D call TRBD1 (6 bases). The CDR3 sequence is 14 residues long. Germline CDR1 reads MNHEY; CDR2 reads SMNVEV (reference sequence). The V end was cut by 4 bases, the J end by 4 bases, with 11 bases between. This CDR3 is CASSSGASNQPQHF. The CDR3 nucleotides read TGTGCCAGCAGTTCAGGGGCCTCTAATCAGCCCCAGCATTTT.

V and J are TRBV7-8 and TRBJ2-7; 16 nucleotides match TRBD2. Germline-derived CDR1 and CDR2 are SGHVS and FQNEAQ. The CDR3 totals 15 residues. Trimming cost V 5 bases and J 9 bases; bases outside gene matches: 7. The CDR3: CASSLGTSGGVGQYF. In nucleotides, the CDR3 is TGTGCCAGCAGCCTCGGGACTAGCGGGGGGGTGGGGCAGTACTTC. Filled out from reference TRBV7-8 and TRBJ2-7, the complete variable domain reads GAGVSQSPRYKVAKRGQDVALRCDPISGHVSLFWYQQALGQGPEFLTYFQNEAQLDKSGLPSDRFFAERPEGSVSTLKIQRTQQEDSAVYLCASSLGTSGGVGQYFGPGTRLTVT.

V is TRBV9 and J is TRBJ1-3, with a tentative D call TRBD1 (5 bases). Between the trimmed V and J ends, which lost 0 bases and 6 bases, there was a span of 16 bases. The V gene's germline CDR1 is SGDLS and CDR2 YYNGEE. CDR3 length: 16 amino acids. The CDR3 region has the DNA TGTGCCAGCAGCGTAGGGGGGACTGTTTTCGAAAACACCATATATTTT. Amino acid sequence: CASSVGGTVFENTIYF. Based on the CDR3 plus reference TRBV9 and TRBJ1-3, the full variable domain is DSGVTQTPKHLITATGQRVTLRCSPRSGDLSVYWYQQSLDQGLQFLIQYYNGEERAKGNILERFSAQQFPDLHSELNLSSLELGDSALYFCASSVGGTVFENTIYFGEGSWLTVV.

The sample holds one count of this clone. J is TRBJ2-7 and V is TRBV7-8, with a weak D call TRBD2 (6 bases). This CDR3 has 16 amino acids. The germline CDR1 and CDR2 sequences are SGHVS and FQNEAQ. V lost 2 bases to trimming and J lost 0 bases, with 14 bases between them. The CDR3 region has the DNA TGTGCCAGCAGCTTACAAGGGACTGTGAGCTCCTACGAGCAGTACTTC. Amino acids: CASSLQGTVSSYEQYF.

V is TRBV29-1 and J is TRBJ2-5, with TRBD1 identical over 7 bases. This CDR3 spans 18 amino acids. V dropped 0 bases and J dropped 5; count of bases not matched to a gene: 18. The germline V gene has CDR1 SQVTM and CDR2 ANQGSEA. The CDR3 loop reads CSVEDQGRDRASLETQYF. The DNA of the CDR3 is TGCAGCGTTGAAGATCAGGGTAGAGACAGGGCCTCGTTGGAGACCCAGTACTTC.

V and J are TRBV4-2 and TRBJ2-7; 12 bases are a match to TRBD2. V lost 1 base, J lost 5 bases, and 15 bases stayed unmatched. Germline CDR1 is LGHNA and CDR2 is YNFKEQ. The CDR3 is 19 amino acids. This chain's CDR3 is CASSQGSGRTSGGWNEQYF. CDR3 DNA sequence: TGTGCCAGCAGCCAAGGTTCCGGTCGAACTAGCGGGGGGTGGAACGAGCAGTACTTC.

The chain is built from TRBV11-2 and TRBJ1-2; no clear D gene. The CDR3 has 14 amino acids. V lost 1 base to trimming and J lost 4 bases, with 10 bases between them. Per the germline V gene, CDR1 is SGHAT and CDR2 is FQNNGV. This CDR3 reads CASSLVASGYGYTF. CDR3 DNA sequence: TGTGCCAGCAGCTTAGTGGCCAGCGGCTATGGCTACACCTTC.

The CDR3 nucleotides read TGTGCCAGCCTCGGGGAGCTCCTGTCAAACATTCAGTACTTC. It is translated as CASLGELLSNIQYF. The chain is built from TRBV2 and TRBJ2-4; D may be TRBD2 (5 bases). Trimming took off 8 bases at V and 6 bases at J, with 17 bases between the two ends. The CDR3 extends over 14 amino acids. The V gene's germline CDR1 is SNHLY and CDR2 FYNNEI.

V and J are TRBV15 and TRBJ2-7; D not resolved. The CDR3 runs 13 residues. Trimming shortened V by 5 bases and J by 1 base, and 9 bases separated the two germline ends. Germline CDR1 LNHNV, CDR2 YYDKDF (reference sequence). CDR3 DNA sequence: TGTGCCACCAGCCGCGAAATATCCTACGAGCAGTACTTC. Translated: CATSREISYEQYF.

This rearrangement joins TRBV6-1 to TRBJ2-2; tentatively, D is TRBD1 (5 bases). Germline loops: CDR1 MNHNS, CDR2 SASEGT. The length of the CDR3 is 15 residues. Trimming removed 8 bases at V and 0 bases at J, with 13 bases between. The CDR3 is CASRPGIANTGELFF. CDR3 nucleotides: TGTGCCAGCCGACCAGGGATAGCGAACACCGGGGAGCTGTTTTTT.

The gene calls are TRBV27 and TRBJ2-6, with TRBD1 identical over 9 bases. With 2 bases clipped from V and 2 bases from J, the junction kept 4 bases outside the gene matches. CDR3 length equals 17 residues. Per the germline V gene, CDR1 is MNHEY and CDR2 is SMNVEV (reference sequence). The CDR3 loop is CASSLLGQGTGANVLTF. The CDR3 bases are TGTGCCAGCAGTTTACTAGGACAGGGGACTGGGGCCAACGTCCTGACTTTC. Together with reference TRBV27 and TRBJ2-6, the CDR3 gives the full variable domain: EAQVTQNPRYLITVTGKKLTVTCSQNMNHEYMSWYRQDPGLGLRQIYYSMNVEVTDKGDVPEGYKVSRKEKRNFPLILESPSPNQTSLYFCASSLLGQGTGANVLTFGAGSRLTVL.

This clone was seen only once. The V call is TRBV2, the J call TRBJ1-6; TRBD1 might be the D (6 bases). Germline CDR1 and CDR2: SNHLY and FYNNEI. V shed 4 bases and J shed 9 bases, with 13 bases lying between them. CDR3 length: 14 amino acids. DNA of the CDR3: TGTGCCAGCAGTGTCTCAGGGGAAGGTTCACCCCTCCACTTT. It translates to CASSVSGEGSPLHF.

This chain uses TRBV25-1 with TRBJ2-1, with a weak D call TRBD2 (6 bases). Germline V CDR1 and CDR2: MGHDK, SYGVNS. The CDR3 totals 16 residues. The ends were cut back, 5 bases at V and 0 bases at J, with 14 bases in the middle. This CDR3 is CASSNLAASSYNEQFF. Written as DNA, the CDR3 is TGTGCCAGCAGTAACTTAGCGGCAAGCTCCTACAATGAGCAGTTCTTC.